This TCR beta chain was profiled in a study of PD-1 blockade in classical Hodgkin lymphoma. Study-wide points: With respect to the repertoire differences, their causes, possibly disease activity or prior therapy, remain undefined. The baseline diversity of complete responders showed similarity to that of newly diagnosed patients. Newly diagnosed patients had baseline TCR diversity that was reportedly lower than that of healthy donors.

With respect to this clone: Its target is not known.

CDR1 is MGHRA, CDR2 YSYEKL, per germline. Trimming cost V 7 bases and J 8 bases, with 11 bases left between them. The CDR3 extends over 11 amino acids. Only in-frame clones appear in the TCRdb table, and some are missing; sequencing was by immunoSEQ multiplex PCR. This table holds almost 15,000 clones, about 89% found once. Described time point: cycle 4 day 1 (C4D1), after around six weeks of nivolumab. In every patient, relapse followed autologous stem cell transplantation, while exposure to brentuximab vedotin differed. PBMCs, once thawed, yielded CD8+ T cells isolated by magnetic negative selection. Best overall response was complete response, partial response or progressive disease in these relapsed/refractory classical Hodgkin lymphoma patients.

The chain links TRBV4-1 to TRBJ1-1; D remains unclear. Sequenced material: CD8+ T cells from blood, taken before the fourth cycle of nivolumab. This clonotype was sampled from a human donor with classical Hodgkin lymphoma. The CDR3 loop reads CASTSAVEAFF. The CDR3, as DNA: TGCGCCAGCACTTCGGCGGTGGAAGCTTTCTTT.